The rows below give T cell receptor beta chains drawn from one sample of a study of blood T cell repertoires in COVID-19. Repertoires were generated with immunoSEQ multiplex PCR, while TCRdb's copy carries only in-frame clones and drops some. Of around 500,000 clones listed, 80% to 90% are singletons. Input material: peripheral blood. These receptors all stem from a human donor in a cohort sampled during active COVID-19. Each CDR3 is given with its conserved first and last residue. The order of the fields is D gene, V gene, J gene, clone size, CDR3 DNA, CDR3 protein. A D gene is named only where the DNA matches it firmly. For some rows the clone size is stated as once, few or many, or as a class when expanded; others skip it.

>NA|TRBV3-1/TRBV3-2|TRBJ1-2|NA
TGTGCCAGCAGCCCCGGAGTCTTGGCTGGCTACACCTTC
CASSPGVLAGYTF
>NA|TRBV19|TRBJ1-5|NA
TGTGCCAGTAGTATCGTCAGGCCCGATCAGCCCCAGCATTTT
CASSIVRPDQPQHF
>NA|TRBV19|TRBJ1-1|NA
TGTGCCAGTAGTATCTCCCCAAGCATGAACACTGAAGCTTTCTTT
CASSISPSMNTEAFF
>NA|TRBV30|TRBJ2-7|NA
TGTGCCTGGAGTAACCAGTACGAGCAGTACTTC
CAWSNQYEQYF
>NA|TRBV6-6|TRBJ1-5|NA
TGTGCCAGTTTCTCGTACGGTCAGCCCCAGCATTTT
CASFSYGQPQHF
>NA|TRBV9|TRBJ1-5|NA
TGTGCCAGCAGCCCTAAGGGGCAGGGCGGCCAGCCCCAGCATTTT
CASSPKGQGGQPQHF
>TRBD1|TRBV28|TRBJ2-5|NA
TGTGCCAGCAGTTTCCGCGCACAGGGGCAACGGGAGACCCAGTACTTC
CASSFRAQGQRETQYF
>NA|TRBV2|TRBJ1-1|NA
TGTGCCAGCATCCAGGAGGTTGGTACTGAAGCTTTCTTT
CASIQEVGTEAFF
>TRBD1|TRBV5-1|TRBJ2-7|NA
TGCGCCAGCAGGGGGACAGGGGTTCACGAGCAGTACTTC
CASRGTGVHEQYF
>TRBD1|TRBV28|TRBJ1-2|once
TGTGCCAGCAGTTTCGAGACAGGGCTTCGTGGCTACACCTTC
CASSFETGLRGYTF
>TRBD2|TRBV5-4|TRBJ2-2|NA
TGTGCCAGCAGCTCCCTTCCCCTGAACCTAGCGGGGGGGAACACCGGGGAGCTGTTTTTT
CASSSLPLNLAGGNTGELFF
>NA|TRBV18|TRBJ1-2|NA
TGTGCCAGCTCACCACCGCAGGGAGGCGGCTACACCTTC
CASSPPQGGGYTF
>TRBD2|TRBV5-4|TRBJ2-1|NA
TGTGCCAGCAGCCCTGACGGGAGCGGGAGTTACAATGAGCAGTTCTTC
CASSPDGSGSYNEQFF
>TRBD2|TRBV4-1|TRBJ2-4|NA
TGCGCCAGCAGCCAAGAACTTGTCGGACTAGTGGATCGTGGTGAGGCCAAAAACATTCAGTACTTC
CASSQELVGLVDRGEAKNIQYF
>NA|TRBV19|TRBJ1-5|once
TGTGCCAGTACCCTAACGGTCGGGAATCAGCCCCAGCATTTT
CASTLTVGNQPQHF
>NA|TRBV11-2|TRBJ2-6|NA
TGTGCCAGCAGCATAAGGGGGTCTGGGGCCAACGTCCTGACTTTC
CASSIRGSGANVLTF
>NA|TRBV29-1|TRBJ2-3|NA
TGCAGCGTTGACACAGGCACTGCCACAGATACGCAGTATTTT
CSVDTGTATDTQYF
>TRBD1|TRBV7-2|TRBJ2-7|NA
TGTGCCAGCAGCTTAGTTCCGGACAGGCGATCCTACGAGCAGTACTTC
CASSLVPDRRSYEQYF
>TRBD1|TRBV20-1|TRBJ1-2|NA
TGCAGTGCTAGTAGACCGGGACAGCCTAACTATGGCTACACCTTC
CSASRPGQPNYGYTF
>TRBD1|TRBV7-2|TRBJ2-5|NA
TGTGCCAGCAGTACTGACAGGGGGACTGGAGAGACCCAGTACTTC
CASSTDRGTGETQYF
>NA|TRBV5-4|TRBJ2-7|NA
TGTGCCAGCAGCTTGAGCACAGGGAGCCCCTACGAGCAGTACTTC
CASSLSTGSPYEQYF
>NA|TRBV5-1|TRBJ2-7|few
TGCGCCAGCAGCTTGGGAGTGACAGGCTACGAGCAGTACTTC
CASSLGVTGYEQYF
>TRBD1|TRBV6-1|TRBJ1-1|NA
TGTGCCAGCAGTGCCCCGACAGGGCGAGAATACATGAACACTGAAGCTTTCTTT
CASSAPTGREYMNTEAFF
>TRBD2|TRBV2|TRBJ2-3|NA
TGTGCCAGCAGTACTATAAGCGGGAGTGCGAATACGCAGTATTTT
CASSTISGSANTQYF
>NA|TRBV10-3|TRBJ1-2|few
TGTGCCATCAGCTATGGACAGAACTATGGCTACACCTTC
CAISYGQNYGYTF
>NA|TRBV5-1|TRBJ2-7|NA
TGCGCCAGCAGCTCCACAGGCGGTCACTCCTACGAGCAGTACTTC
CASSSTGGHSYEQYF
>NA|TRBV20-1|TRBJ1-1|once
TGCAGTGCTGCAGGGTGGACTGAAGCTTTCTTT
CSAAGWTEAFF
>NA|TRBV28|TRBJ2-7|NA
TGTGCCAGCAGTTCCGGGACACAATACGCCTACGAGCAGTACTTC
CASSSGTQYAYEQYF
>TRBD1|TRBV28|TRBJ1-2|NA
TGTGCCAGCAGCGTCCGGACAGGGCTCTATGGCTACACCTTC
CASSVRTGLYGYTF
>NA|TRBV30|TRBJ2-2|NA
TGTGCCTTTGGCCTTTACCGGGTCTCCGGGGAGCTGTTTTTT
CAFGLYRVSGELFF
>NA|TRBV29-1|TRBJ1-1|NA
TGCAGCGTTGGGGGGGGTTTGAACACTGAAGCTTTCTTT
CSVGGGLNTEAFF
>NA|TRBV27|TRBJ2-7|NA
TGTGCCAGCAGTTTATCGCGGGGAGCCTACGAGCAGTACTTC
CASSLSRGAYEQYF
>TRBD1|TRBV3-1/TRBV3-2|TRBJ1-1|NA
TGTGCCAGCAGCCAAGGACAGGGACGAACTGAAGCTTTCTTT
CASSQGQGRTEAFF
>TRBD2|TRBV19|TRBJ2-3|NA
TGTGCCAGTAGTACCCACTGGGGACTAGCGGGGGCGAGCACAGATACGCAGTATTTT
CASSTHWGLAGASTDTQYF
>TRBD1|TRBV15|TRBJ1-5|few
TGTGCCACCAGCAGAGCGGGACAGGGCGGTCAGCCCCAGCATTTT
CATSRAGQGGQPQHF
>TRBD1|TRBV5-1|TRBJ1-2|few
TGCGCCAGCAGCTTGGAGACAGGGCTCTATGGCTACACCTTC
CASSLETGLYGYTF
>TRBD2|TRBV29-1|TRBJ2-7|NA
TGCAGCGTTGCTCGACTAGCGGGTCCTACCTCCTACGAGCAGTACTTC
CSVARLAGPTSYEQYF
>NA|TRBV6-2/TRBV6-3|TRBJ1-5|NA
TGTGCCAGCAGTTACCCGGACAGTTATAGCAATCAGCCCCAGCATTTT
CASSYPDSYSNQPQHF
>NA|TRBV6-5|TRBJ1-5|NA
TGTGCCAGCAGTTACCAACGGGATCAGCCCCAGCATTTT
CASSYQRDQPQHF
>TRBD1|TRBV7-9|TRBJ1-2|NA
TGTGCCAGCAGCCAGGGGGGCGAGGGAAACTATGGCTACACCTTC
CASSQGGEGNYGYTF